This T cell receptor beta chain was identified in a study of T-cell memory formation after mild COVID-19. Trimming took off 6 bases at V and 6 bases at J, with 18 bases between the two ends. CDR3 length: 14 residues. Germline CDR1 reads DFQATT; CDR2 reads SNEGSKA (reference sequence). Sample barcodes and UMIs were carried by the TCR alpha and TCR beta cDNA libraries that 5'RACE generated with constant-segment primers. TCRdb re-analysed the 5' RACE reads in MiXCR, keeping a single row per CDR3 protein. This sample has some 130,000 distinct CDR3 sequences, with about a sixth found just once. Findings of the study overall: While clones contracting from day 15 to 85 were balanced between CD4 and CD8, later expanders leaned CD4+.

This clonotype was seen repeatedly, ten times or more. No antigen is known for it. This sequence was found in an adult woman who had mild COVID-19 (a few samples of this study predate the infection). Cell type and time point are not known. The sequenced sample was PBMCs or a T cell subset sorted from them (not recorded which). V gene TRBV20-1 combines with J gene TRBJ2-1, with D possibly matching TRBD2 (6 bases). The CDR3 loop reads CSAPSGRSPNEQFF. CDR3 bases: TGCAGTGCCCCAAGCGGGCGCTCTCCCAATGAGCAGTTCTTC.